This entry is about one T cell receptor (beta chain). At one boundary the junction diverges from the germline segment, which might be a read error. Produced via immunoSEQ multiplex PCR; TCRdb's table is partial and in-frame only. The sample lists tens of thousands of clones; more than 85% were seen once. The CDR3 length is 16 residues. Germline loops: CDR1 SSHAT, CDR2 FNYEAQ (reference sequence). The data belong to a study of control samples from healthy donors and cancer patients. This rearrangement joins TRBV7-7 to TRBJ2-2, with a tentative D call TRBD1 (6 bases). The sequencing sample was made of PBMCs. This sequence was found in a woman in her thirties or forties with lung cancer. In DNA form, the CDR3 reads TGTGCTAGCAGCTCGGTTACGGGACAGAACACCGGGGAGCTGTTTTTT. Protein product: CASSSVTGQNTGELFF.